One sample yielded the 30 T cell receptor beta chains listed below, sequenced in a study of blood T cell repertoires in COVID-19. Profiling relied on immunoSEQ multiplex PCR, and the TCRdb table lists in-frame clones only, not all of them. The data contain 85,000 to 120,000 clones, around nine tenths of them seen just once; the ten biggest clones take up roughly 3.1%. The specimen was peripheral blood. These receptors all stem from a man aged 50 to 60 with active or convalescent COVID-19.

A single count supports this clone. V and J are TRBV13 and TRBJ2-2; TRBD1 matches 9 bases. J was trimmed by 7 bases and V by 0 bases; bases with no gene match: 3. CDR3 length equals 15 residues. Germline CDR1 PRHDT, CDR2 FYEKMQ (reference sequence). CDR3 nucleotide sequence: TGTGCCAGCAGCTTAGGAACAGGGGGCATCGGGGAGCTGTTTTTT. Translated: CASSLGTGGIGELFF.

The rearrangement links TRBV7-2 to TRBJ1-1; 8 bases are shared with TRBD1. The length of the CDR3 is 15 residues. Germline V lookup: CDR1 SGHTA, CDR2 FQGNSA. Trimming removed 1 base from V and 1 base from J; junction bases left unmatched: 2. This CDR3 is CASSLGGQGNTEAFF. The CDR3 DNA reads TGTGCCAGCAGCTTAGGAGGACAGGGGAACACTGAAGCTTTCTTT.

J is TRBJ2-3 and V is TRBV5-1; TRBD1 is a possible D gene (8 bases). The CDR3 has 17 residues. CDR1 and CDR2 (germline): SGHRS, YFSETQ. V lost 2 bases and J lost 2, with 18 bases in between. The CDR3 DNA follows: TGCGCCAGCAGCTTAGGACAGGGCGGGACTATCACAGATACGCAGTATTTT. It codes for CASSLGQGGTITDTQYF.

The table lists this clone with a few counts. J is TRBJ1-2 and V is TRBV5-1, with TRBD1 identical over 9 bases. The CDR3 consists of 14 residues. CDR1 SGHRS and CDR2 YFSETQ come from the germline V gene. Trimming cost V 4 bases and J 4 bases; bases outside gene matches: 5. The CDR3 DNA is TGCGCCAGCAGCCTGGGGACAGGGACCTATGGCTACACCTTC. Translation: CASSLGTGTYGYTF.

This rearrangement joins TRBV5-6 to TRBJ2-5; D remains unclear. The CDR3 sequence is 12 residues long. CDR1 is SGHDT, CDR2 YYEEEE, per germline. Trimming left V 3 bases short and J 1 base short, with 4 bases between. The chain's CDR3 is CASSSLQETQYF. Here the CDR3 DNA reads TGTGCCAGCAGCTCCCTCCAAGAGACCCAGTACTTC.

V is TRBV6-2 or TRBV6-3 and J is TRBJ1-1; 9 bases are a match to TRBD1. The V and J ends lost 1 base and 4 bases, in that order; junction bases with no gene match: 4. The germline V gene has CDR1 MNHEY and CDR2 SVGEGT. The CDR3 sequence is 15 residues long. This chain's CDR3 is CASSYWDRAGTEAFF. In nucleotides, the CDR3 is TGTGCCAGCAGTTACTGGGACAGGGCGGGCACTGAAGCTTTCTTT.

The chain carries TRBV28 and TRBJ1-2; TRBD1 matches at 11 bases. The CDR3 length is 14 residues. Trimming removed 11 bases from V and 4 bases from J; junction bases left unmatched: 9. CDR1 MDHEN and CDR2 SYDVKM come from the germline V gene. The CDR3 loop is CASTRTGGPYGYTF. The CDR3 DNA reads TGTGCCTCTACTCGGACAGGGGGCCCCTATGGCTACACCTTC.

The CDR3 DNA follows: TGTGCCAGCAGCCAAGAGGGGGGAATCTATAATTCACCCCTCCACTTT. Translated, it gives CASSQEGGIYNSPLHF. The chain is built from TRBV4-2 and TRBJ1-6, with TRBD1 as a possible D gene (5 bases). V lost 0 bases to trimming and J lost 3 bases, with 9 bases between them. This CDR3 region has 16 residues. Germline loops: CDR1 LGHNA, CDR2 YNFKEQ.

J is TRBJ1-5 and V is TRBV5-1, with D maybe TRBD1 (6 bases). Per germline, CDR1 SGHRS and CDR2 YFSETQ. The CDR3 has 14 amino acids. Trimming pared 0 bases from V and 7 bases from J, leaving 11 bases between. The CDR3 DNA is TGCGCCAGCAGCTTGGACGGGAGGGGGCAGCCCCAGCATTTT. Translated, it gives CASSLDGRGQPQHF.

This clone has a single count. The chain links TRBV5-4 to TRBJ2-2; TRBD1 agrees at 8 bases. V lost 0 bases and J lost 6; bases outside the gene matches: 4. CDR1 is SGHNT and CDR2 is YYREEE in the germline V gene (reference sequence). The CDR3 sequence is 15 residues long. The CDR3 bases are TGTGCCAGCAGCTTGGAAGGACAGGGACCCGGGGAGCTGTTTTTT. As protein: CASSLEGQGPGELFF.

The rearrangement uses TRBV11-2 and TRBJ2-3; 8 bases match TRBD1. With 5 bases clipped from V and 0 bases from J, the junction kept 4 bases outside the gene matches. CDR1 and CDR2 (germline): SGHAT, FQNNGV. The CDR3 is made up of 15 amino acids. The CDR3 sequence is CASSQGATSTDTQYF. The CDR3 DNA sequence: TGTGCCAGCAGCCAGGGGGCAACTAGCACAGATACGCAGTATTTT.

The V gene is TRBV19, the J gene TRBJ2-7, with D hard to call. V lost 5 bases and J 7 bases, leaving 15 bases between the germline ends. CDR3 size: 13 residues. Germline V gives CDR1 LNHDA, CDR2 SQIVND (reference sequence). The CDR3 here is CASSSNSVLEQYF. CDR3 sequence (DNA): TGTGCCAGTAGTTCAAACTCTGTTCTTGAGCAGTACTTC. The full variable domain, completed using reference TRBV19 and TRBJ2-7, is DGGITQSPKYLFRKEGQNVTLSCEQNLNHDAMYWYRQDPGQGLRLIYYSQIVNDFQKGDIAEGYSVSREKKESFPLTVTSAQKNPTAFYLCASSSNSVLEQYFGPGTRLTVT.

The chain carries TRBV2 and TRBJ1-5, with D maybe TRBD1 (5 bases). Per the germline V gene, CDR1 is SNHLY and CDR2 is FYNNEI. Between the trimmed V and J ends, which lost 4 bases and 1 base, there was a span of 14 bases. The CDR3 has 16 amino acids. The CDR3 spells CASSGAVGPSNQPQHF. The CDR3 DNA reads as TGTGCCAGCAGTGGTGCCGTGGGGCCCAGCAATCAGCCCCAGCATTTT. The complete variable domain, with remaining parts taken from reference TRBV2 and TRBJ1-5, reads EPEVTQTPSHQVTQMGQEVILRCVPISNHLYFYWYRQILGQKVEFLVSFYNNEISEKSEIFDDQFSVERPDGSNFTLKIRSTKLEDSAMYFCASSGAVGPSNQPQHFGDGTRLSIL.

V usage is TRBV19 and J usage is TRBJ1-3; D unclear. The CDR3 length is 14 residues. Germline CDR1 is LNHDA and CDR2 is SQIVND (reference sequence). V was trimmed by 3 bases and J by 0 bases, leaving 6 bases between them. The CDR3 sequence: CASSITHSGNTIYF. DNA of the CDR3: TGTGCCAGTAGTATCACACACTCTGGAAACACCATATATTTT.

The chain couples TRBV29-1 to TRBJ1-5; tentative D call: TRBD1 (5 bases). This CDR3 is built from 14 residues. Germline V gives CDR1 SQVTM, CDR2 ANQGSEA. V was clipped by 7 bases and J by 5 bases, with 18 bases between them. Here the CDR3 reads CSASPGSGDQPQHF. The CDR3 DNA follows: TGCAGCGCCTCGCCGGGGTCGGGGGATCAGCCCCAGCATTTT.

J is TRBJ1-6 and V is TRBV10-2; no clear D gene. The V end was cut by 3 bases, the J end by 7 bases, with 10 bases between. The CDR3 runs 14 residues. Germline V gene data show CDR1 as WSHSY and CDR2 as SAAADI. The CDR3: CASSDGLVNSPLHF. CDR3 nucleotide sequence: TGCGCCAGCAGTGACGGACTGGTAAATTCACCCCTCCACTTT.

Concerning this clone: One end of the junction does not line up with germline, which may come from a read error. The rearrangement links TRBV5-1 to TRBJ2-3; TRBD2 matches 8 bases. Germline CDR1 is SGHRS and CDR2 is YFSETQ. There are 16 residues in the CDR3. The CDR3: CARSAGGGGSTDTQYF. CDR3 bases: TGCGCCCGCAGCGCGGGGGGCGGGGGGTCCACAGATACGCAGTATTTT.

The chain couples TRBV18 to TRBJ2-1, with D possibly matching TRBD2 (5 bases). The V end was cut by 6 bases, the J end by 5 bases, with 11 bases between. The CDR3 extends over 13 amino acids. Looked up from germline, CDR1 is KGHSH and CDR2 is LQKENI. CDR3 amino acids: CASSPTSNNEQFF. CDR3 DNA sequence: TGTGCCAGCTCCCCCACTAGTAACAATGAGCAGTTCTTC.

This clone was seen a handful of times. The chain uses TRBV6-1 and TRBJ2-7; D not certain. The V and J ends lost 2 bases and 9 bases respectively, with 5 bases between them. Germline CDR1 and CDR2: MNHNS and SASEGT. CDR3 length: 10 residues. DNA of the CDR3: TGTGCCAGCAGTGAATTCAGGCAGTACTTC. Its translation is CASSEFRQYF.

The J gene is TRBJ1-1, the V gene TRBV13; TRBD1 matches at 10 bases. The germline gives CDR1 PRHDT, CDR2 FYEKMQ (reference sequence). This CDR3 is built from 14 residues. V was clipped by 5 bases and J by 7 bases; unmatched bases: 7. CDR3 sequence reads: CASSPGTGEVEAFF. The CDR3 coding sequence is TGTGCCAGCAGCCCGGGGACAGGGGAAGTTGAAGCTTTCTTT.

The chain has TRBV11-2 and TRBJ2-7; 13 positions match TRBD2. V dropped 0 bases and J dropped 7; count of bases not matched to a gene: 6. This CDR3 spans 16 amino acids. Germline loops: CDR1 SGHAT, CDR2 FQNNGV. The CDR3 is CASSLDLGLAGEEQYF. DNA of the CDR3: TGTGCCAGCAGCTTAGATCTTGGACTAGCGGGGGAAGAGCAGTACTTC.

The CDR3 DNA reads as TGTGCCAGCAGTCCACTAGCGGGGGCATCTAAGACCCAGTACTTC. Its translation: CASSPLAGASKTQYF. The genes are TRBV27 and TRBJ2-5; 11 nucleotides agree with TRBD2. The V segment lost 5 bases and the J segment 6 bases; nucleotides outside the gene matches: 8. This CDR3 contains 15 residues. Germline-derived CDR1 and CDR2 are MNHEY and SMNVEV (reference sequence).

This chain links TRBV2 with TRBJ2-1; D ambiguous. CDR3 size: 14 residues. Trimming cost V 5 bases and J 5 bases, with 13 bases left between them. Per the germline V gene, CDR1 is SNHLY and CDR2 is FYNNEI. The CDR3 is CASSRSTTDNEQFF. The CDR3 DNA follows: TGTGCCAGCAGTAGGAGCACTACCGACAATGAGCAGTTCTTC.

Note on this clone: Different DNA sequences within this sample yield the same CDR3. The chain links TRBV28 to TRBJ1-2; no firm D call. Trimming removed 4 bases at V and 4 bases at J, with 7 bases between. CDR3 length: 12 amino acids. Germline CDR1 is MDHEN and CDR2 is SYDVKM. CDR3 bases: TGTGCCAGCAGTTGGGCGGGCTATGGCTACACCTTC. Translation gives CASSWAGYGYTF.

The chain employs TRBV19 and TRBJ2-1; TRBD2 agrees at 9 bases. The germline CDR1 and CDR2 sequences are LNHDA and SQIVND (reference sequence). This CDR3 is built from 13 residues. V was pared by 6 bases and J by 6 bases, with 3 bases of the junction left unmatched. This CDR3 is CASSASGANEQFF. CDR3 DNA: TGTGCCAGTAGCGCTAGCGGGGCCAATGAGCAGTTCTTC.

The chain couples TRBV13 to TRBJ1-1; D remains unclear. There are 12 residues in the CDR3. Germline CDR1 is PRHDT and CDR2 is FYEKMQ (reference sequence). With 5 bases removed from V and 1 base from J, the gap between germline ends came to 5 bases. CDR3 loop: CASSPRNTEAFF. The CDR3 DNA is TGTGCCAGCAGCCCCCGGAACACTGAAGCTTTCTTT.

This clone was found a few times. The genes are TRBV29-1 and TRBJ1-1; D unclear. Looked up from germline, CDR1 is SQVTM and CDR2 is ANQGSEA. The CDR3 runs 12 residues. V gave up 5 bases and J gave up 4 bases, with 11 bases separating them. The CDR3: CSVRQESTEAFF. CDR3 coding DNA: TGCAGCGTTCGGCAGGAAAGCACTGAAGCTTTCTTT.

CDR3 nucleotides: TGTGCCAGCAGCCTGGGACAGAATGGCTACACCTTC. Its protein product is CASSLGQNGYTF. The chain carries TRBV7-9 and TRBJ1-2, with 7 bases that match TRBD1. This CDR3 comprises 12 residues. V dropped 5 bases and J dropped 6; count of bases not matched to a gene: 3. Germline V lookup: CDR1 SEHNR, CDR2 FQNEAQ (reference sequence). Full variable domain (missing parts from reference TRBV7-9 and TRBJ1-2): DTGVSQNPRHKITKRGQNVTFRCDPISEHNRLYWYRQTLGQGPEFLTYFQNEAQLEKSRLLSDRFSAERPKGSFSTLEIQRTEQGDSAMYLCASSLGQNGYTFGSGTRLTVV.

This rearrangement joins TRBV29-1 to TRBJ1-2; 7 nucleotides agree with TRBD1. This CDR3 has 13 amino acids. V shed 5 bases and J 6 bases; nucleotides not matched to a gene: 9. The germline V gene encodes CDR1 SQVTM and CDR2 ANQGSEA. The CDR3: CSVTEGGAHGYTF. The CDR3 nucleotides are TGCAGCGTTACAGAAGGGGGCGCCCATGGCTACACCTTC.

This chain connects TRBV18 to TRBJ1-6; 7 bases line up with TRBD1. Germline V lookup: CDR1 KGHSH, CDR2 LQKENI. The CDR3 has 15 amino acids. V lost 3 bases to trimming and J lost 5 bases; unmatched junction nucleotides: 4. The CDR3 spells CASSPGQADNSPLHF. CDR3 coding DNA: TGTGCCAGCTCACCCGGACAGGCCGATAATTCACCCCTCCACTTT.